This T cell receptor (beta chain) was identified during a study of read filtering for tumor transcriptome and immune sequencing. Many counts were recorded for this clonotype. Its target is not known. Sampling of bone marrow took place during active disease in every patient. The study's findings and limits: About four fifths of IR-seq clonotypes had a single read, yet these held 3.5% to 4.5% of reads. Correlation between methods rose after single-read clonotypes were removed.

From approximately 400 ng of RNA, a library with molecular barcoded alpha/delta and beta/gamma adaptors was made. TCRdb reprocessed the reads with MiXCR, giving one entry per CDR3 protein. The sample lists some 140,000 distinct CDR3 sequences, about 13% seen once, with just under 8.5% in the top ten. The CDR3 covers 18 residues. Per germline, CDR1 KGHDR and CDR2 SFDVKD. V lost 0 bases, J lost 2 bases, and 7 bases stayed unmatched. The clonotype was recovered from a donor at least 40 years old with multiple myeloma. What was sequenced was a population of CD138-negative cells sorted from bone marrow. The chain combines TRBV24-1 with TRBJ2-1, with 9 bases identical to TRBD2. Here the CDR3 reads CATSDLAPAGGTYNEQFF. The CDR3 bases are TGTGCCACCAGTGATTTGGCCCCAGCGGGGGGTACCTACAATGAGCAGTTCTTC.